This TCR beta chain comes out of a study of metastatic and nonmetastatic thyroid tumors. Whole-study context: Repertoires from malignant and benign thyroid patients were compared across blood and tumor or nodule tissue. Findings and limits, study-wide: Compared with benign nodules, malignant thyroid tumors were reported to have significantly higher TCR beta diversity in both blood and tumor.

This CDR3 is 16 amino acids long. V was pared by 2 bases and J by 9 bases, with 12 bases of the junction left unmatched. Germline V gene data show CDR1 as SGHTA and CDR2 as FQGTGA. No treatment had been given to any patient before thyroid surgery. With regard to this clone: Its antigen is as yet unknown.

Per the authors' pipeline: CDR3 was compared across clinicopathological groups, and the resulting differences were used to build a distant-metastasis classifier for papillary thyroid cancer. TCRdb reprocessed the PCR reads via MiXCR. TCRdb assigned the V and J calls; the authors' analysis was not used. Of almost 35,000 clones in the sample, approximately 16% were seen once. Sequencing input: blood. The gene calls are TRBV7-3 and TRBJ2-1, with 8 nucleotides matching TRBD1. The sequence was collected from a female donor with papillary thyroid cancer or a benign thyroid nodule (not recorded which). Some clones in this sample may be carry-over from other donors' samples. CDR3 region: CASSLRPDRVMGEQFF. CDR3 coding DNA: TGTGCCAGCAGCTTACGTCCGGACAGGGTTATGGGTGAGCAGTTCTTC.